One and the same sample provided the 16 T cell receptor beta chains below, sequenced in a study of blood T cell repertoires in COVID-19. TCRdb keeps only in-frame clones here, not all; method: immunoSEQ multiplex PCR. The table records 110,000 to 150,000 clones, roughly 83% of them present only once. Input material: PBMCs or T cells enriched from blood (not recorded which). The source of these receptors is a man aged 40-49 years with acute COVID-19.

The chain is built from TRBV30 and TRBJ2-2; TRBD2 aligns across 9 bases. The CDR3 spans 16 residues. Germline CDR1 GTSNPN, CDR2 SVGIG (reference sequence). V lost 4 bases, J lost 1 base, and 7 bases stayed unmatched. The CDR3 spells CAWTSGNERNTGELFF. The CDR3 DNA reads TGTGCCTGGACTAGCGGGAATGAGAGGAACACCGGGGAGCTGTTTTTT.

The chain recombines TRBV5-5 with TRBJ2-5; 7 bases match TRBD1. The germline V gene has CDR1 SGHKS and CDR2 YYEKEE (reference sequence). Unmatched junction bases numbered 4, after V lost 0 bases and J lost 2 bases. The length of the CDR3 is 15 residues. DNA for the CDR3: TGTGCCAGCAGCTTGGTGGGACAGAAACAAGAGACCCAGTACTTC. As protein: CASSLVGQKQETQYF.

The chain couples TRBV10-2 to TRBJ2-1; tentative D call: TRBD2 (7 bases). The CDR3 length is 13 residues. Trimming removed 6 bases at V and 7 bases at J, with 13 bases between. Germline-derived CDR1 and CDR2 are WSHSY and SAAADI. CDR3 DNA: TGCGCCAGCAGGACGGGGGGCCTTAATGAGCAGTTCTTC. Its protein product is CASRTGGLNEQFF.

There are many counts of this clone. V usage is TRBV11-3 and J usage is TRBJ2-1, with 7 bases matching TRBD1. The V gene end was trimmed by 5 bases and the J gene end by 4 bases; junction bases not matched to a gene: 11. The CDR3 is 16 amino acids. Per the germline V gene, CDR1 is SGHNT and CDR2 is YENEEA. The CDR3: CASSPGTARQYNEQFF. CDR3 DNA sequence: TGTGCCAGCAGCCCCGGGACAGCCAGGCAGTACAATGAGCAGTTCTTC. Full variable domain (rest looked up from reference TRBV11-3 and TRBJ2-1): EAGVVQSPRYKIIEKKQPVAFWCNPISGHNTLYWYLQNLGQGPELLIRYENEEAVDDSQLPKDRFSAERLKGVDSTLKIQPAELGDSAVYLCASSPGTARQYNEQFFGPGTRLTVL.

The chain couples TRBV5-1 to TRBJ1-6; 7 positions agree with TRBD1. Germline CDR1 SGHRS, CDR2 YFSETQ. V was pared by 0 bases and J by 9 bases, with 3 bases of the junction left unmatched. The CDR3 has 14 amino acids. CDR3 sequence: CASSLGQGISPLHF. The CDR3 DNA reads TGCGCCAGCAGCTTGGGACAGGGAATTTCACCCCTCCACTTT. The whole variable domain, filled in from reference TRBV5-1 and TRBJ1-6, reads KAGVTQTPRYLIKTRGQQVTLSCSPISGHRSVSWYQQTPGQGLQFLFEYFSETQRNKGNFPGRFSGRQFSNSRSEMNVSTLELGDSALYLCASSLGQGISPLHFGNGTRLTVT.

This clone was recorded only once. The chain carries TRBV19 and TRBJ2-7, with TRBD1 identical over 7 bases. V was clipped by 7 bases and J by 0 bases; unmatched bases: 9. Germline V gene sequence: CDR1 LNHDA, CDR2 SQIVND (reference sequence). This CDR3 contains 15 residues. Written as DNA, the CDR3 is TGTGCCAGTAAGCTCTCCGGGACAGTCTCCTACGAGCAGTACTTC. Residues: CASKLSGTVSYEQYF.

This chain links TRBV6-1 with TRBJ1-2; D is possibly TRBD1 (5 bases). V shed 4 bases and J shed 1 base, with 16 bases lying between them. The V gene's germline CDR1 is MNHNS and CDR2 SASEGT. The CDR3 covers 16 residues. CDR3 residues: CASSGLRDLYNYGYTF. CDR3 coding DNA: TGTGCCAGCAGTGGACTAAGGGACTTATATAACTATGGCTACACCTTC.

The gene calls are TRBV7-6 and TRBJ2-1; D possibly corresponds to TRBD2 (6 bases). The germline gives CDR1 SGHVS, CDR2 FNYEAQ. This CDR3 region has 16 residues. Trimming cost V 5 bases and J 0 bases, with 14 bases left between them. For the CDR3, the DNA is TGTGCCAGCAGCATTTTGCGGGGAAGCTCCTACAATGAGCAGTTCTTC. It codes for CASSILRGSSYNEQFF.

The chain carries TRBV2 and TRBJ2-3, with TRBD2 as a possible D gene (6 bases). Trimming took 4 bases from V and 0 from J, leaving 14 bases between them. The CDR3 is made up of 16 amino acids. Germline V gene lookup returns CDR1 SNHLY and CDR2 FYNNEI. This chain's CDR3 is CASSVLAVTSTDTQYF. The DNA of the CDR3 is TGTGCCAGCAGTGTATTAGCGGTCACTAGCACAGATACGCAGTATTTT.

This chain links TRBV11-2 with TRBJ2-1, with a possible D match to TRBD2 (6 bases). This CDR3 region has 15 residues. Between the trimmed V and J ends, which lost 6 bases and 5 bases, there was a span of 17 bases. From germline, CDR1 is SGHAT and CDR2 FQNNGV. The CDR3 nucleotides read TGTGCCAGCAGTCTGACGGGACTCAGGGACAATGAGCAGTTCTTC. Translation: CASSLTGLRDNEQFF.

The chain uses TRBV27 and TRBJ1-1; 9 bases are a match to TRBD1. The CDR3 runs to 13 residues. Germline CDR1 reads MNHEY; CDR2 reads SMNVEV (reference sequence). V dropped 6 bases and J dropped 4; count of bases not matched to a gene: 3. CDR3 in amino acids: CASRTGGGTEAFF. Here the CDR3 DNA reads TGTGCCAGCAGAACAGGGGGCGGCACTGAAGCTTTCTTT.

The gene calls are TRBV25-1 and TRBJ1-1, with D possibly being TRBD1 (5 bases). Germline CDR1 reads MGHDK; CDR2 reads SYGVNS. The CDR3 consists of 13 residues. Trimming pared 2 bases from V and 8 bases from J, leaving 12 bases between. The CDR3 coding sequence is TGTGCCAGCAGTGAACCTGTTAGGGGAGAAGCTTTCTTT. Protein product: CASSEPVRGEAFF. The entire variable domain, with the rest obtained from reference TRBV25-1 and TRBJ1-1, is as follows: EADIYQTPRYLVIGTGKKITLECSQTMGHDKMYWYQQDPGMELHLIHYSYGVNSTEKGDLSSESTVSRIRTEHFPLTLESARPSHTSQYLCASSEPVRGEAFFGQGTRLTVV.

The chain recombines TRBV14 with TRBJ1-1; D call uncertain. The CDR3 consists of 15 residues. The V gene lost 4 bases and the J gene lost 4 bases, with 16 bases spanning the gap. Germline V gene data show CDR1 as SGHDN and CDR2 as FVKESK. The CDR3 DNA reads TGTGCCAGCAGCCCCGAGACCGGGAGGTTCACTGAAGCTTTCTTT. Amino acid sequence: CASSPETGRFTEAFF. Looking up the rest from reference TRBV14 and TRBJ1-1 gives the full variable domain: EAGVTQFPSHSVIEKGQTVTLRCDPISGHDNLYWYRRVMGKEIKFLLHFVKESKQDESGMPNNRFLAERTGGTYSTLKVQPAELEDSGVYFCASSPETGRFTEAFFGQGTRLTVV.

This chain uses TRBV2 with TRBJ1-5; D remains unclear. Trimming removed 6 bases at V and 1 base at J, with 19 bases between. The CDR3 runs to 17 residues. Germline V gives CDR1 SNHLY, CDR2 FYNNEI. Written as DNA, the CDR3 is TGTGCCAGCAGGGTGGCCACGGGAAGTAAGAGCAATCAGCCCCAGCATTTT. It encodes CASRVATGSKSNQPQHF. Looking up the rest from reference TRBV2 and TRBJ1-5 gives the full variable domain: EPEVTQTPSHQVTQMGQEVILRCVPISNHLYFYWYRQILGQKVEFLVSFYNNEISEKSEIFDDQFSVERPDGSNFTLKIRSTKLEDSAMYFCASRVATGSKSNQPQHFGDGTRLSIL.

This clone was observed a single time. Other DNA sequences from this sample encode an identical CDR3 as well. V gene TRBV12-3 or TRBV12-4 combines with J gene TRBJ2-5, with a possible D match to TRBD1 (6 bases). CDR3 size: 13 residues. V lost 3 bases, J lost 4 bases, and 9 bases lay in between. For the CDR3, the DNA is TGTGCCAGCAGTTTTGGGGGCCTAGAGACCCAGTACTTC. It is translated as CASSFGGLETQYF.

The chain combines TRBV5-1 with TRBJ1-2; D perhaps matches TRBD1 (5 bases). The V end lost 0 bases, the J end lost 4 bases, and 10 bases lay between the germline ends. Germline V gives CDR1 SGHRS, CDR2 YFSETQ. This CDR3 has 14 residues. CDR3 in DNA: TGCGCCAGCAGCTTGGTACAGGACGGCTATGGCTACACCTTC. It specifies CASSLVQDGYGYTF.